The clone carrying this TCR beta chain was found once. The antigen is not known. Indicated time point: week 5, during vaccination. Each dose of the vaccine consisted of 300 ug of mutant IDH1 20-mer peptide, with topical imiquimod. The source of the sample is a study of a mutant IDH1 vaccine in newly diagnosed glioma. The protocol was immunoSEQ multiplex PCR, while the TCRdb copy is restricted to in-frame clones and leaves out a portion. The sample yields roughly 51,000 clones, roughly 82% seen once. The sequences come from PBMCs, collected from a glioma patient whose treatment included an IDH1 peptide vaccine. This receptor was identified in a young woman with glioma. Some clones in this sample may be carry-over from other donors' samples.

For the CDR3, the DNA is TGTGCCAGCAGCTTAGAAGGGTTCAATCAGCCCCAGCATTTT. It encodes CASSLEGFNQPQHF. V is TRBV7-9 and J is TRBJ1-5; D is uncertain. This CDR3 region has 14 residues. The V end was cut by 1 base, the J end by 3 bases, with 7 bases between. Per the germline V gene, CDR1 is SEHNR and CDR2 is FQNEAQ (reference sequence).